The 12 T cell receptor beta chains listed next were all sequenced from one sample in a study of T cell responses to AZD1222 COVID-19 vaccine. Sequenced by immunoSEQ multiplex PCR; TCRdb stores in-frame clones only, minus some. The sample has approximately 74,000 clones; 70% to 90% are singletons. Sample: peripheral blood, taken 28 days after the second AZD1222 dose. These receptors came from an adult who received the AZD1222 COVID-19 vaccine.

Turning to this clone: Germline is not matched at one junction end, which may reflect a read error. V gene TRBV6-5 combines with J gene TRBJ1-5, with D maybe TRBD1 (5 bases). CDR3 length equals 12 residues. Germline CDR1 and CDR2: MNHEY and SVGAGI. The DNA of the CDR3 is TGTGCCGGCAGATCAGGGAATCAGCCCCAGCATTTT. Amino acid sequence: CAGRSGNQPQHF.

The chain uses TRBV6-5 and TRBJ2-5; D may be TRBD1 or TRBD2 (7 bases each). The germline V gene encodes CDR1 MNHEY and CDR2 SVGAGI. V lost 6 bases to trimming and J lost 5 bases, with 16 bases between them. The CDR3 is 14 amino acids. The CDR3 region is CASRRQGGMETQYF. CDR3 sequence (DNA): TGTGCCAGCAGACGACAGGGAGGGATGGAGACCCAGTACTTC.

This clone has only one observation. The rearrangement joins TRBV12-3 or TRBV12-4 to TRBJ1-2; D unclear. Trimming took 5 bases from V and 4 from J, leaving 8 bases between them. CDR3 size: 12 residues. This chain's CDR3 is CASSPGSYGYTF. For the CDR3, the DNA is TGTGCCAGCAGTCCGGGGAGCTATGGCTACACCTTC.

This clone was seen a single time. This chain uses TRBV5-6 with TRBJ1-2; 7 positions agree with TRBD1. CDR3 length equals 15 residues. The V and J ends lost 2 bases and 3 bases, in that order; junction bases with no gene match: 7. Germline V gives CDR1 SGHDT, CDR2 YYEEEE. The chain's CDR3 is CASSFDRVLDYGYTF. The CDR3 DNA follows: TGTGCCAGCAGCTTTGACAGGGTCCTGGACTATGGCTACACCTTC. Combining the CDR3 with reference TRBV5-6 and TRBJ1-2 gives the whole variable domain DAGVTQSPTHLIKTRGQQVTLRCSPKSGHDTVSWYQQALGQGPQFIFQYYEEEERQRGNFPDRFSGHQFPNYSSELNVNALLLGDSALYLCASSFDRVLDYGYTFGSGTRLTVV.

J is TRBJ2-1 and V is TRBV4-1; 9 nucleotides match TRBD2. Germline lookup yields CDR1 MGHRA and CDR2 YSYEKL. V gave up 0 bases and J gave up 6 bases; unmatched junction bases: 9. This CDR3 has 17 residues. The CDR3 DNA follows: TGCGCCAGCAGCCAAGATAAGGCTAGCGGGACTCCCAATGAGCAGTTCTTC. This gives the protein CASSQDKASGTPNEQFF.

V gene TRBV10-1 combines with J gene TRBJ1-5; D might be TRBD1 (6 bases). V was shortened by 4 bases and J by 0 bases, with 7 bases between the two germline ends. CDR1 and CDR2 from the germline V gene are WNHNN and SYGVQD (reference sequence). This CDR3 region has 14 residues. The CDR3 sequence is CASSGTDSNQPQHF. DNA for the CDR3: TGCGCCAGCAGTGGGACAGATAGCAATCAGCCCCAGCATTTT.

V and J are TRBV19 and TRBJ2-2, with no clear D. From germline, CDR1 is LNHDA and CDR2 SQIVND (reference sequence). The CDR3 is 14 amino acids. Deletions cut 3 bases from V and 3 bases from J, with 8 bases between. The CDR3, as DNA: TGTGCCAGTAGTATGATTGGGCACACCGGGGAGCTGTTTTTT. It yields the protein CASSMIGHTGELFF.

CDR3 loop: CASSPRTGVYTEAFF. As DNA, the CDR3 is TGTGCCAGTAGTCCCCGGACAGGGGTGTACACTGAAGCTTTCTTT. This chain links TRBV19 with TRBJ1-1, with 9 bases matching TRBD1. Unmatched junction bases numbered 7, after V lost 5 bases and J lost 3 bases. Germline V gene lookup returns CDR1 LNHDA and CDR2 SQIVND (reference sequence). The CDR3 is 15 residues long.

The chain carries TRBV19 and TRBJ1-1, with a tentative D call TRBD1 (5 bases). Per germline, CDR1 LNHDA and CDR2 SQIVND (reference sequence). V lost 4 bases and J lost 7, with 19 bases in between. The CDR3 has 15 residues. CDR3 DNA sequence: TGTGCCAGTAGTAAACAGGTCGTGAAAACCATTGAAGCTTTCTTT. Its protein product is CASSKQVVKTIEAFF.

This sequence joins TRBV7-6 and TRBJ2-1; 9 bases match TRBD2. The CDR3 consists of 16 residues. Germline CDR1 reads SGHVS; CDR2 reads FNYEAQ. The junction had 8 bases not matched to a gene; V was cut back by 3 bases and J by 5 bases. This CDR3 reads CASSLGGASGNNEQFF. The DNA for the CDR3 is TGTGCCAGCAGCTTGGGGGGGGCTAGCGGGAACAATGAGCAGTTCTTC.

CDR3: CASSVKGDSPLHF. The CDR3 nucleotides read TGTGCCAGCAGCGTAAAAGGGGATTCACCCCTCCACTTT. This chain connects TRBV9 to TRBJ1-6, with D possibly TRBD1 on 5 matching bases. The V end lost 1 base, the J end lost 8 bases, and 7 bases lay between the germline ends. Germline V lookup: CDR1 SGDLS, CDR2 YYNGEE. This CDR3 is 13 amino acids long.

Comments on this clone: The sample contains more than one DNA sequence encoding this CDR3. V and J are TRBV6-1 and TRBJ1-5; unclear D gene. From germline, CDR1 is MNHNS and CDR2 SASEGT. CDR3 length: 15 amino acids. V was cut by 1 base and J by 0 bases, with 7 bases left in between. CDR3 coding DNA: TGTGCCAGCAGTGAAGAAGGACTTAGCAATCAGCCCCAGCATTTT. Encoded protein: CASSEEGLSNQPQHF.